The source of this TCR beta chain is a study of glioma-infiltrating T cells after dendritic cell vaccination. Whole-study context: Glioblastoma patients came from Phase I and II dendritic cell vaccination trials.

Per germline, CDR1 DFQATT and CDR2 SNEGSKA (reference sequence). This CDR3 spans 11 amino acids. Between the trimmed V and J ends, which lost 3 bases and 8 bases, there was a span of 8 bases. Primers: 60 V beta forward and 13 J beta reverse. Clones were sequenced by immunoSEQ multiplex PCR, and TCRdb holds only the in-frame ones, with some missing. The sample consists of around 21,000 clones, around 74% of them appearing once. Only patients with spare fresh-frozen tumor and over two years of follow-up were included. The V call is TRBV20-1, the J call TRBJ2-1; D possibly corresponds to TRBD2 (6 bases). This clonotype was sampled from a human donor with glioblastoma. Material: blood, obtained before dendritic cell vaccination. The CDR3 nucleotides read TGCAGTGCTAGCGGAGGGTATGAGCAGTTCTTC. It specifies CSASGGYEQFF.